The rows below give T cell receptor beta chains drawn from one sample of a study of OX40 agonist ivuxolimab in advanced cancers. TCRdb's table, derived via immunoSEQ multiplex PCR, lists solely in-frame clones and lacks some. The sample consists of tens of thousands of clones, 85% to 90% of them appearing once. The sample was CD4+ or CD8+ T cells sorted from blood, taken in a trial of the OX40 agonist ivuxolimab. All receptors derive from an adult with an advanced solid tumor such as melanoma, head and neck, liver or kidney cancer. CDR3s include the opening cysteine and the closing phenylalanine or tryptophan. The D gene is left open where the match is weak.

V gene,CDR3 length,D gene,J gene,CDR3 protein,CDR3 DNA
TRBV25-1,16,TRBD1,TRBJ2-7,CASSELTGAFTYEQYF,TGTGCCAGCAGTGAATTAACAGGGGCTTTTACCTACGAGCAGTACTTC
TRBV30,14,.,TRBJ2-1,CAWSPGSIHNEQFF,TGTGCCTGGAGTCCGGGATCCATCCACAATGAGCAGTTCTTC
TRBV25-1,13,.,TRBJ2-7,CASSLQGTGEQYF,TGTGCCAGCAGTTTACAGGGTACCGGAGAGCAGTACTTC
TRBV7-3,17,TRBD2,TRBJ2-7,CASSLTGTSGSSYEQYF,TGTGCCAGCAGCTTAACGGGGACGAGCGGGAGCTCCTACGAGCAGTACTTC
TRBV6-6,14,.,TRBJ1-3,CASSYRDLSGPIYF,TGTGCCAGCAGTTACCGGGACTTAAGCGGTCCCATATATTTT
TRBV4-3,15,.,TRBJ1-1,CASSQNQGRNTEAFF,TGCGCCAGCAGCCAAAATCAGGGTCGGAACACTGAAGCTTTCTTT
TRBV7-8,13,.,TRBJ1-5,CATSPWGGQPQHF,TGTGCCACCTCTCCCTGGGGGGGCCAGCCCCAGCATTTT
TRBV7-3,15,.,TRBJ2-3,CASSLLGRRGDTQYF,TGTGCCAGCAGCCTTCTAGGACGAAGAGGAGATACGCAGTATTTT
TRBV5-1,13,.,TRBJ1-1,CASSLSGADEAFF,TGCGCCAGCAGCTTGTCAGGGGCAGATGAAGCTTTCTTT
TRBV11-2,16,.,TRBJ1-5,CASSPGVGRSNQPQHF,TGTGCCAGCAGCCCCGGGGTCGGAAGAAGCAATCAGCCCCAGCATTTT
TRBV9,13,.,TRBJ2-1,CASSVEGYYEQFF,TGTGCCAGCAGCGTAGAGGGGTACTATGAGCAGTTCTTC